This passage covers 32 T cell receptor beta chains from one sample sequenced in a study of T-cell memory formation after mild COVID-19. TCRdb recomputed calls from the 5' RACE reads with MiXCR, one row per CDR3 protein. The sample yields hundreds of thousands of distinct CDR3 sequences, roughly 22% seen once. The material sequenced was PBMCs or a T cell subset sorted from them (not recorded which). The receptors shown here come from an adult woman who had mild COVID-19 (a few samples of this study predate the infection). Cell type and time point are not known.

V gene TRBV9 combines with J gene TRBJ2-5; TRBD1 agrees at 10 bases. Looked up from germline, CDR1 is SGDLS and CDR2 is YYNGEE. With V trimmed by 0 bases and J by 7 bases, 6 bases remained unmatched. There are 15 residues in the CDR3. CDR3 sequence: CASSVGQGARLTQYF. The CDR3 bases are TGTGCCAGCAGCGTAGGACAGGGGGCTCGTTTGACCCAGTACTTC. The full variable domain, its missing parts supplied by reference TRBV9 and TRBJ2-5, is DSGVTQTPKHLITATGQRVTLRCSPRSGDLSVYWYQQSLDQGLQFLIQYYNGEERAKGNILERFSAQQFPDLHSELNLSSLELGDSALYFCASSVGQGARLTQYFGPGTRLLVL.

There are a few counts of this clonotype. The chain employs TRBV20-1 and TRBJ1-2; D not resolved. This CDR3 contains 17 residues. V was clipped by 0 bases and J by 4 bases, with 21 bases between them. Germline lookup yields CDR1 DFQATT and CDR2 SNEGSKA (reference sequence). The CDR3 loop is CSARDPVGGSKGYGYTF. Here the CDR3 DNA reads TGCAGTGCTAGAGATCCCGTGGGAGGGTCGAAGGGCTATGGCTACACCTTC.

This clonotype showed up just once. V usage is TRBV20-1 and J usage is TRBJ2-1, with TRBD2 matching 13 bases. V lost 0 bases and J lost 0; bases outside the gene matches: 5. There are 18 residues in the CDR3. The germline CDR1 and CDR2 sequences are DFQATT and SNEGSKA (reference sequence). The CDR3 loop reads CSARETSGRLSSYNEQFF. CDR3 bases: TGCAGTGCTAGAGAGACTAGCGGGAGGCTGAGCTCCTACAATGAGCAGTTCTTC.

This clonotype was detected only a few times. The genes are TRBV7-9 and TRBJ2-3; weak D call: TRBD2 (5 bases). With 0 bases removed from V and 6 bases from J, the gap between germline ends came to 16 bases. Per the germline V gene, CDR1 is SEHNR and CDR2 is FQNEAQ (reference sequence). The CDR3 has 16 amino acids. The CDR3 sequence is CASSLAGLARADTQYF. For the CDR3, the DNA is TGTGCCAGCAGCTTAGCGGGCCTAGCAAGGGCGGATACGCAGTATTTT.

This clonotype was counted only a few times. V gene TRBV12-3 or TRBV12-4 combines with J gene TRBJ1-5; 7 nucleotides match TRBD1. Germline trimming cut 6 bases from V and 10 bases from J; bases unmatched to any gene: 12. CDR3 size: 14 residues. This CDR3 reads CASSRDRNSGPQHF. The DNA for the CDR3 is TGTGCCAGCAGCAGGGACAGAAACTCGGGTCCCCAGCATTTT.

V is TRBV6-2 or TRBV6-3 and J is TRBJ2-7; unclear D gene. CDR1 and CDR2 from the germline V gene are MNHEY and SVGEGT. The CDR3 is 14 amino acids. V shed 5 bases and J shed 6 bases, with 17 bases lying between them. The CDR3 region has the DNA TGTGCCAGCAGTACAACCGGGCGAACCGGCGAGCAGTACTTC. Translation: CASSTTGRTGEQYF.

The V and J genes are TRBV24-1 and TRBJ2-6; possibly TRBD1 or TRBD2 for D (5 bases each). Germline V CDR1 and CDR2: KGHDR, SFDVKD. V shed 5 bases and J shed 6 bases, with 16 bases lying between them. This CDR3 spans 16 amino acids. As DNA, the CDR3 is TGTGCCACCAGTGGCTCCGGGACGGCCTTGGCCAACGTCCTGACTTTC. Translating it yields CATSGSGTALANVLTF.

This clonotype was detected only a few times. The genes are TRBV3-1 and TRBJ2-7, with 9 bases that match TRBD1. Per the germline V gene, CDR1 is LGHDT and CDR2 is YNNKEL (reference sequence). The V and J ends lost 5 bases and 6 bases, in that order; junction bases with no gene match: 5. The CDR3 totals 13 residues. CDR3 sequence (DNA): TGTGCCAGCAGCAGACAGGGGGTCTCCGAGCAGTACTTC. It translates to CASSRQGVSEQYF.

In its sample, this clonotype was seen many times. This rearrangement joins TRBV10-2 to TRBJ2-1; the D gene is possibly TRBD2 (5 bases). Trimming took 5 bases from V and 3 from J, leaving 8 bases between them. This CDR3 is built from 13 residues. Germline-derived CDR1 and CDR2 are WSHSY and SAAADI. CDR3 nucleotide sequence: TGCGCCAGCAGTACTAGGAACTACAATGAGCAGTTCTTC. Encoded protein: CASSTRNYNEQFF.

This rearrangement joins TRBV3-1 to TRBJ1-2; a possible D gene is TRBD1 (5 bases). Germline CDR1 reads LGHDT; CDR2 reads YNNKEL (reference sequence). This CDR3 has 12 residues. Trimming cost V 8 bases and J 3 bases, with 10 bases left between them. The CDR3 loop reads CASRGGYYGYTF. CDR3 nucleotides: TGTGCCAGCCGGGGGGGATACTATGGCTACACCTTC.

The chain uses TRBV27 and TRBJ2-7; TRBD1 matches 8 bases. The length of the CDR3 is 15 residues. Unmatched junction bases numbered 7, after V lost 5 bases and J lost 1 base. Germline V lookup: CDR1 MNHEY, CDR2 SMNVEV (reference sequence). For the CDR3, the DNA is TGTGCCAGCAGTCTACAGGGGGTTAGTTCCTACGAGCAGTACTTC. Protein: CASSLQGVSSYEQYF.

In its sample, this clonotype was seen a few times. CDR3 DNA sequence: TGCAGTGCTAGAGATCCCCGGGACAGGGGTGCCTATGGCTACACCTTC. It translates to CSARDPRDRGAYGYTF. This chain links TRBV20-1 with TRBJ1-2, with TRBD1 identical over 10 bases. The trim removed 0 bases at V and 4 bases at J, leaving 8 bases unmatched. CDR1 is DFQATT, CDR2 SNEGSKA, per germline (reference sequence). The CDR3 has 16 amino acids.

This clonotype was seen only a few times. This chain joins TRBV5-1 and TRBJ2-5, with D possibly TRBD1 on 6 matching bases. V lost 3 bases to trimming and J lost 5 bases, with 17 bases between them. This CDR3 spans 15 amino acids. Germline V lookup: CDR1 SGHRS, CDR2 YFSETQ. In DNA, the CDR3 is TGCGCCAGCAGCTCTCTCCGGGACACCTGGGAGACCCAGTACTTC. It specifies CASSSLRDTWETQYF.

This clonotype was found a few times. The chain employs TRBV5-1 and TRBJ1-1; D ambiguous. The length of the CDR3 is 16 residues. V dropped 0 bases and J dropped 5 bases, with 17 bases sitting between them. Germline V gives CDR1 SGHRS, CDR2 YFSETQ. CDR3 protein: CASSLDTSASWTEAFF. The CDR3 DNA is TGCGCCAGCAGCTTGGATACAAGTGCGAGCTGGACTGAAGCTTTCTTT.

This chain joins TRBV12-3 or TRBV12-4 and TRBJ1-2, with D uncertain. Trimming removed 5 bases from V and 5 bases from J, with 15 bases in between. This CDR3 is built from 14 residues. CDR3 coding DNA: TGTGCCAGCAGTAAGAAAATTGACAATTATGGCTACACCTTC. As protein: CASSKKIDNYGYTF.

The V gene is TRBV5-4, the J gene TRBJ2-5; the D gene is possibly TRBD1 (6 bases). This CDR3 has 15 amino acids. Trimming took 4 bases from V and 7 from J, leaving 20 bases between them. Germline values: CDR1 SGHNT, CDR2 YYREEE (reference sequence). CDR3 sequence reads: CASSPRGTSQGTQYF. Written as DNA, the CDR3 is TGTGCCAGCAGCCCCCGAGGGACATCCCAGGGGACCCAGTACTTC.

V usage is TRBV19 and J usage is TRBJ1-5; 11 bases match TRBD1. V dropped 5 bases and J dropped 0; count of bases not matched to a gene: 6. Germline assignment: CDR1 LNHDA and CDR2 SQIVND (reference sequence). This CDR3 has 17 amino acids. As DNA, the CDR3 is TGTGCCAGTAGTCCACGGGACAGGGGGTATAGCAATCAGCCCCAGCATTTT. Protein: CASSPRDRGYSNQPQHF.

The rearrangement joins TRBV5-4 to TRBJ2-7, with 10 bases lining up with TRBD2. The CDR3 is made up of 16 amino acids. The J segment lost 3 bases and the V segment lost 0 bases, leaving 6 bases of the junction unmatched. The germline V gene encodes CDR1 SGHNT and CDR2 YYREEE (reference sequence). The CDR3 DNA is TGTGCCAGCAGCTTGGGAGCGGGGGGGGCCGGCTACGAGCAGTACTTC. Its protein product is CASSLGAGGAGYEQYF.

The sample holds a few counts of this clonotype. CDR3 loop: CASSGRTTNTGELFF. As DNA, the CDR3 is TGTGCCAGCAGCGGACGGACGACGAACACCGGGGAGCTGTTTTTT. The chain joins TRBV7-9 to TRBJ2-2, with no clear D. Germline CDR1 and CDR2: SEHNR and FQNEAQ (reference sequence). V was pared by 5 bases and J by 0 bases, with 10 bases between. The CDR3 runs to 15 residues.

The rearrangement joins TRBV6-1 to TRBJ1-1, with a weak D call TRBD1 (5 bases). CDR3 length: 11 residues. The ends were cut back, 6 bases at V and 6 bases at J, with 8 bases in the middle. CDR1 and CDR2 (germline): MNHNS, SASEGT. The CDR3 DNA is TGTGCCAGCAGCACAGGCGCTGAAGCTTTCTTT. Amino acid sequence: CASSTGAEAFF.

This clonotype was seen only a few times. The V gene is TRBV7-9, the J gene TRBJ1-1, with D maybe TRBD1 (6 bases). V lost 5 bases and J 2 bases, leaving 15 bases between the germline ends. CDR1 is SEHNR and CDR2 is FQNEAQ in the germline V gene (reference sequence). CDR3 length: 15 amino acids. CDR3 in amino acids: CASSPIQGLNTEAFF. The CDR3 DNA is TGTGCCAGCAGCCCGATACAGGGTTTAAACACTGAAGCTTTCTTT. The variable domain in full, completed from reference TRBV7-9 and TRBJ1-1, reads DTGVSQNPRHKITKRGQNVTFRCDPISEHNRLYWYRQTLGQGPEFLTYFQNEAQLEKSRLLSDRFSAERPKGSFSTLEIQRTEQGDSAMYLCASSPIQGLNTEAFFGQGTRLTVV.

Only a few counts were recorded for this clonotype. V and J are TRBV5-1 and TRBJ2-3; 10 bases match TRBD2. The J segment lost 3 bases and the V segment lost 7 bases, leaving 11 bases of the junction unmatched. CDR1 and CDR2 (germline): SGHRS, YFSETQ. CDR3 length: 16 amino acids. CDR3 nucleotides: TGCGCCAGCGGCCGGGGGAGCGGGGGGGAGACAGATACGCAGTATTTT. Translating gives CASGRGSGGETDTQYF.

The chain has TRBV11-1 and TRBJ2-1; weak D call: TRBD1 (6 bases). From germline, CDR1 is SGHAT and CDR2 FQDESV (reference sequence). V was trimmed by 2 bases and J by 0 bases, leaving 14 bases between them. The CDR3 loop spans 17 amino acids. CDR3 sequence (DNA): TGTGCCAGCAGCTTAATACCGGGACAAATCTCCTACAATGAGCAGTTCTTC. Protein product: CASSLIPGQISYNEQFF. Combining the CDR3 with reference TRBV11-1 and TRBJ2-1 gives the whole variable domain EAEVAQSPRYKITEKSQAVAFWCDPISGHATLYWYRQILGQGPELLVQFQDESVVDDSQLPKDRFSAERLKGVDSTLKIQPAELGDSAMYLCASSLIPGQISYNEQFFGPGTRLTVL.

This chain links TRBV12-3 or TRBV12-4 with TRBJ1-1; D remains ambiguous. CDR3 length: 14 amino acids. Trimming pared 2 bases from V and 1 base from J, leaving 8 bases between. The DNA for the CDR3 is TGTGCCAGCAGTTTAATGGAAAGGAACACTGAAGCTTTCTTT. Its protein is CASSLMERNTEAFF.

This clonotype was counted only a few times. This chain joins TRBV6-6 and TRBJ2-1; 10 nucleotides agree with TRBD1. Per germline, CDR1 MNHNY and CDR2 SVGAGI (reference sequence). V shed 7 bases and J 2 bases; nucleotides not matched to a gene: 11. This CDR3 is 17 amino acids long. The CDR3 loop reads CASNRGQGRLAYNEQFF. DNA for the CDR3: TGTGCCAGCAACCGGGGACAGGGGAGGTTGGCCTACAATGAGCAGTTCTTC.

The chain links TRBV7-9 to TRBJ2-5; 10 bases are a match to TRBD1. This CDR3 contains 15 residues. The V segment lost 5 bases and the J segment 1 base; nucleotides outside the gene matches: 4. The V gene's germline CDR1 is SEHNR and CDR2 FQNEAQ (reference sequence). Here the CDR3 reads CASSNRDRGQETQYF. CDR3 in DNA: TGTGCCAGCAGCAACCGGGACAGGGGCCAAGAGACCCAGTACTTC.

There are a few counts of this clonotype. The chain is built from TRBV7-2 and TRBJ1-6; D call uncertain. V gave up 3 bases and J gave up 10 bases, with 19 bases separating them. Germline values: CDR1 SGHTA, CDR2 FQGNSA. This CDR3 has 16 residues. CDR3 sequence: CASSFEGATSGSPLHF. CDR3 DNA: TGTGCCAGCAGCTTTGAGGGAGCGACTTCGGGGTCACCCCTCCACTTT.

This CDR3 is CASSFRGYSDYGYTF. The CDR3 nucleotides are TGTGCCAGCAGCTTCAGGGGCTACAGCGACTATGGCTACACCTTC. The chain uses TRBV5-6 and TRBJ1-2; D possibly corresponds to TRBD1 (6 bases). V was shortened by 2 bases and J by 3 bases, with 14 bases between the two germline ends. The CDR3 runs 15 residues. Looked up from germline, CDR1 is SGHDT and CDR2 is YYEEEE.

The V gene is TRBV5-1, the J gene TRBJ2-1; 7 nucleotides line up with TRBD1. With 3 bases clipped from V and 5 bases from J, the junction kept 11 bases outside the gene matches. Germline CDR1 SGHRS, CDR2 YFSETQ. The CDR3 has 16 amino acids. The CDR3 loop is CASSYHDRVEDNEQFF. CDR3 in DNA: TGCGCCAGCAGCTACCACGACAGGGTCGAGGACAATGAGCAGTTCTTC.

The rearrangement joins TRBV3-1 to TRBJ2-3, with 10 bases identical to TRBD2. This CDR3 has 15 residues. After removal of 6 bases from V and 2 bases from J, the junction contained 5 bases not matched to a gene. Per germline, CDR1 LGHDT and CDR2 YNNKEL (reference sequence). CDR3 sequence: CASRVGLAVTDTQYF. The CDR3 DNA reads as TGTGCCAGCAGGGTCGGACTAGCGGTCACAGATACGCAGTATTTT.

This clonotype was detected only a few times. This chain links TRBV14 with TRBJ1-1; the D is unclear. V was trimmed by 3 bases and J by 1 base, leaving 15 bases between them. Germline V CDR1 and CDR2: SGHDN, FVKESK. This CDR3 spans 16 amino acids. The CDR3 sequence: CASSQSSGVRNTEAFF. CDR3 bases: TGTGCCAGCAGCCAGTCGTCCGGGGTTCGGAACACTGAAGCTTTCTTT.

In DNA form, the CDR3 reads TGTGCCAGCAGTGGGACTCGCTCCTACAATGAGCAGTTCTTC. Amino acid sequence: CASSGTRSYNEQFF. The chain uses TRBV2 and TRBJ2-1; TRBD2 is a possible D gene (5 bases). This CDR3 contains 14 residues. V lost 4 bases to trimming and J lost 0 bases, with 7 bases between them. The germline gives CDR1 SNHLY, CDR2 FYNNEI.